This T cell receptor beta chain originates from a study of blood T cell repertoires in COVID-19. Whole-study context: Nucleic acid was either cDNA or gDNA, and it came from T cells, B-cell-depleted T cells, or PBMCs.

Germline CDR1 is SGHDN and CDR2 is FVKESK. The CDR3 spans 13 residues. Trimming pared 1 base from V and 7 bases from J, leaving 10 bases between. Authors' methods: Amplification with reference gene primers provided the estimates of nucleated cell counts. The data were produced by immunoSEQ multiplex PCR, yet TCRdb's version contains in-frame clones alone and is incomplete. The DNA gave D and trimming, while V, J and clone size come from that table. The data show under 450,000 clones, roughly 84% seen once. The receptor's source is a woman aged 30 to 39 who had recovered from COVID-19. The material sequenced was PBMCs or T cells enriched from blood (not recorded which). The chain couples TRBV14 to TRBJ1-2, with no clear D. CDR3 in amino acids: CASSQVVGSGYTF. As DNA, the CDR3 is TGTGCCAGCAGCCAAGTAGTCGGGTCTGGCTACACCTTC.